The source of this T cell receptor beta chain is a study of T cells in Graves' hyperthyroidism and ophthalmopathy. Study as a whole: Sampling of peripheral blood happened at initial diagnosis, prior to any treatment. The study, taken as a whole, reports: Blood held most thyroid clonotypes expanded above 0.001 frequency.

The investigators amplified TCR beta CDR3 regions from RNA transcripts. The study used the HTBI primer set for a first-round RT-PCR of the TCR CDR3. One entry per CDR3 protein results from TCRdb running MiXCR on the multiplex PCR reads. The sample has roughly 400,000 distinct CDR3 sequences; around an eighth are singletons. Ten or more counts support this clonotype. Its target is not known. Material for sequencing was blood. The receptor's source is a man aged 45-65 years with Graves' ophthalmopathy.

CDR3 amino acids: CASSQLRDLTYEQYF. The CDR3 DNA is TGCGCCAGCAGCCAACTGAGGGACTTAACCTACGAGCAGTACTTC. J is TRBJ2-7 and V is TRBV4-1; a weak D match, TRBD2 (6 bases). V lost 2 bases to trimming and J lost 2 bases, with 13 bases between them. CDR1 MGHRA and CDR2 YSYEKL come from the germline V gene. The CDR3 totals 15 residues.